The 32 T cell receptor beta chains below come from one sample, sequenced in a study of early T cells in non-severe SARS-CoV-2 infection. TCRdb processed the 5' RACE reads anew with MiXCR; each CDR3 protein has one entry. The top ten clones hold approximately 8.1% of a sample with 90,000 to 120,000 distinct CDR3 sequences, 11% of them seen once. Sequenced: whole blood. All receptors come from an adult who was a healthcare worker with PCR-confirmed SARS-CoV-2 infection or an uninfected control (not recorded which).

In its sample, this clonotype was seen a few times. V is TRBV20-1 and J is TRBJ2-5, with 12 bases aligning to TRBD2. Trimming at V came to 8 bases and at J to 4 bases, leaving 11 bases not matched to a gene. Germline CDR1 and CDR2: DFQATT and SNEGSKA (reference sequence). The CDR3 is 15 amino acids. In DNA form, the CDR3 reads TGCAGTCCGGGACTAGCGGGCCGTTTGACAGAGACCCAGTACTTC. Its protein is CSPGLAGRLTETQYF.

At least ten counts were recorded for this clonotype. This chain joins TRBV27 and TRBJ2-3; the D call may be TRBD1 or TRBD2 (5 bases each). Deletions cut 5 bases from V and 2 bases from J, with 11 bases between. CDR1 is MNHEY and CDR2 is SMNVEV in the germline V gene (reference sequence). CDR3 length: 14 amino acids. Written as DNA, the CDR3 is TGTGCCAGCAGTAGTGGGGGATTCACAGATACGCAGTATTTT. Translating it yields CASSSGGFTDTQYF.

This clonotype has only a few counts. This chain links TRBV1 with TRBJ1-1. TRBV1 is classified as a pseudogene. The CDR3 runs to 15 residues. In DNA form, the CDR3 reads TGCACCAGCAGCCAAGGGGGTCTCGACTACACTGAAGCTTTCTTT. Protein: CTSSQGGLDYTEAFF.

This clonotype was counted once. This chain joins TRBV28 and TRBJ1-1, with TRBD1 matching over 8 bases. V dropped 7 bases and J dropped 9; count of bases not matched to a gene: 7. Germline loops: CDR1 MDHEN, CDR2 SYDVKM. The CDR3 runs 12 residues. The CDR3 sequence: CASNYHRGKAFF. The CDR3 nucleotides are TGTGCCAGCAATTACCACAGGGGGAAAGCTTTCTTT.

This clonotype turned up a few times. This sequence joins TRBV14 and TRBJ1-4; weak D call: TRBD1 (5 bases). Germline V CDR1 and CDR2: SGHDN, FVKESK. The V end lost 1 base, the J end lost 8 bases, and 14 bases lay between the germline ends. This CDR3 region has 15 residues. CDR3 sequence: CASSQGIRGGEKLFF. The CDR3 nucleotides read TGTGCCAGCAGCCAAGGGATAAGGGGTGGCGAAAAACTGTTTTTT.

The CDR3 region is CASSFTWDRSTDTQYF. In DNA, the CDR3 is TGTGCCAGCAGCTTCACCTGGGACAGATCAACAGATACGCAGTATTTT. The chain joins TRBV5-5 to TRBJ2-3; TRBD1 matches at 7 bases. This CDR3 comprises 16 residues. V was clipped by 2 bases and J by 3 bases; unmatched bases: 9. Germline CDR1 reads SGHKS; CDR2 reads YYEKEE (reference sequence). The full variable domain, completed using reference TRBV5-5 and TRBJ2-3, is DAGVTQSPTHLIKTRGQQVTLRCSPISGHKSVSWYQQVLGQGPQFIFQYYEKEERGRGNFPDRFSARQFPNYSSELNVNALLLGDSALYLCASSFTWDRSTDTQYFGPGTRLTVL.

V usage is TRBV7-6 and J usage is TRBJ2-3; D is perhaps TRBD2 (5 bases). V lost 5 bases to trimming and J lost 2 bases, with 17 bases between them. The germline V gene has CDR1 SGHVS and CDR2 FNYEAQ. This CDR3 is 16 amino acids long. The chain's CDR3 is CASSTFSRGYTDTQYF. The CDR3 nucleotides are TGTGCCAGCAGCACATTCAGCCGGGGATACACAGATACGCAGTATTTT.

This chain uses TRBV12-3 or TRBV12-4 with TRBJ1-2; D ambiguous. This CDR3 comprises 12 residues. The V and J ends lost 5 bases and 5 bases respectively, with 9 bases between them. In nucleotides, the CDR3 is TGTGCCAGCAGTCCGGGAGTTTATGGCTACACCTTC. It translates to CASSPGVYGYTF.

This clonotype was observed at least ten times. The CDR3 region has the DNA TGCAGCGTTGAGTTTGGGGGGGGAGCTTTCTTT. Translation: CSVEFGGGAFF. The chain recombines TRBV29-1 with TRBJ1-1; a weak D match, TRBD1 (5 bases). V was pared by 3 bases and J by 10 bases, with 12 bases between. The CDR3 contains 11 residues. CDR1 and CDR2 (germline): SQVTM, ANQGSEA.

This clonotype occurred many times. The chain links TRBV12-3 or TRBV12-4 to TRBJ2-1, with D uncertain. V was pared by 6 bases and J by 8 bases, with 8 bases between. The length of the CDR3 is 11 residues. Written as DNA, the CDR3 is TGTGCCAGCAGATCATCGGATGAGCAGTTCTTC. This sequence encodes CASRSSDEQFF.

The chain couples TRBV18 to TRBJ2-3, with D unclear. CDR1 is KGHSH, CDR2 LQKENI, per germline. Trimming removed 1 base at V and 2 bases at J, with 10 bases between. The CDR3 covers 15 residues. The CDR3 bases are TGTGCCAGCTCACCACTTGCCCCCTCCACAGATACGCAGTATTTT. This sequence encodes CASSPLAPSTDTQYF.

About this clonotype itself: This may come from a read error, since a much larger clone is one base off. The rearrangement joins TRBV11-2 to TRBJ2-2, with a tentative D call TRBD2 (5 bases). Germline V lookup: CDR1 SGHAT, CDR2 FQNNGV. This CDR3 is built from 12 residues. CDR3 amino acids: CASSTYSGELSF. The CDR3, as DNA: TGTGCCAGCAGCACTTATTCCGGGGAGCTGTCTTTT. Drawing the rest from reference TRBV11-2 and TRBJ2-2, the complete variable domain is EAGVAQSPRYKIIEKRQSVAFWCNPISGHATLYWYQQILGQGPKLLIQFQNNGVVDDSQLPKDRFSAERLKGVDSTLKIQPAKLEDSAVYLCASSTYSGELSFGEGSRLTVL.

This clonotype was seen only a few times. The chain carries TRBV14 and TRBJ1-1; a weak D match, TRBD1 (6 bases). CDR1 is SGHDN and CDR2 is FVKESK in the germline V gene. Deletions cut 1 base from V and 8 bases from J, with 11 bases between. The CDR3 totals 13 residues. The CDR3 spells CASSQGGGEEAFF. In DNA form, the CDR3 reads TGTGCCAGCAGCCAAGGAGGGGGGGAAGAAGCTTTCTTT.

This clonotype was observed many times. The chain joins TRBV7-8 to TRBJ1-2; TRBD1 aligns across 9 bases. V was clipped by 1 base and J by 6 bases; unmatched bases: 6. The CDR3 sequence is 15 residues long. Germline-derived CDR1 and CDR2 are SGHVS and FQNEAQ. The chain's CDR3 is CASSLESGTGNGYTF. CDR3 DNA sequence: TGTGCCAGCAGCTTAGAAAGCGGGACAGGGAATGGCTACACCTTC. The full variable domain, completed using reference TRBV7-8 and TRBJ1-2, is GAGVSQSPRYKVAKRGQDVALRCDPISGHVSLFWYQQALGQGPEFLTYFQNEAQLDKSGLPSDRFFAERPEGSVSTLKIQRTQQEDSAVYLCASSLESGTGNGYTFGSGTRLTVV.

This chain connects TRBV4-3 to TRBJ1-1, with 11 bases that match TRBD1. Germline V gene data show CDR1 as LGHNA and CDR2 as YSLEER. The CDR3 is made up of 17 amino acids. The V gene end was trimmed by 3 bases and the J gene end by 4 bases; junction bases not matched to a gene: 10. DNA for the CDR3: TGCGCCAGCAGCCAGGGGGGACAGGGGGTTGGAGGCACTGAAGCTTTCTTT. This encodes CASSQGGQGVGGTEAFF.

This clonotype appeared many times. V gene TRBV7-2 combines with J gene TRBJ1-2, with D hard to call. The V gene lost 5 bases and the J gene lost 8 bases, with 15 bases spanning the gap. Germline V gene data show CDR1 as SGHTA and CDR2 as FQGNSA. The CDR3 runs 13 residues. The CDR3 spells CASSDRVVNGYTF. Here the CDR3 DNA reads TGTGCCAGCAGCGACCGAGTAGTTAACGGCTACACCTTC.

This clonotype was observed many times. The chain uses TRBV5-6 and TRBJ2-1; D gene ambiguous. The CDR3 spans 14 residues. CDR1 and CDR2 from the germline V gene are SGHDT and YYEEEE. The V end lost 1 base, the J end lost 5 bases, and 10 bases lay between the germline ends. This CDR3 is CASSLLRTNNEQFF. The CDR3 DNA is TGTGCCAGCAGCTTGCTTCGAACGAACAATGAGCAGTTCTTC.

This clonotype was found many times. The chain carries TRBV10-3 and TRBJ1-2; no clear D. The CDR3 extends over 15 amino acids. The V gene lost 0 bases and the J gene lost 4 bases, with 12 bases spanning the gap. Per the germline V gene, CDR1 is ENHRY and CDR2 is SYGVKD. DNA of the CDR3: TGTGCCATCAGTGAGTCGAAAGTGGGCGTCTATGGCTACACCTTC. Its protein product is CAISESKVGVYGYTF.

In its sample, this clonotype was seen many times. The chain links TRBV9 to TRBJ1-2; D is possibly TRBD1 (5 bases). The V gene lost 5 bases and the J gene lost 0 bases, with 8 bases spanning the gap. Germline loops: CDR1 SGDLS, CDR2 YYNGEE. This CDR3 has 13 amino acids. DNA for the CDR3: TGTGCCAGCAGTGACAGCTCTAACTATGGCTACACCTTC. Its translation is CASSDSSNYGYTF.

This clonotype was detected many times. V usage is TRBV10-3 and J usage is TRBJ1-2, with TRBD1 identical over 7 bases. The CDR3 is 15 amino acids. Trimming took 4 bases from V and 2 from J; bases not matched to a gene: 7. Germline CDR1 reads ENHRY; CDR2 reads SYGVKD. The CDR3 region is CAISGGDSLNYGYTF. The CDR3 DNA is TGTGCCATCAGTGGGGGGGACAGCCTAAACTATGGCTACACCTTC.

This clonotype was recorded at least ten times. This chain links TRBV12-3 or TRBV12-4 with TRBJ1-2; TRBD1 matches 7 bases. This CDR3 is built from 16 residues. J gave up 4 bases and V 5 bases, and 13 bases lay outside the gene matches. The CDR3 sequence: CASSRLGQDFFYGYTF. The CDR3 region has the DNA TGTGCCAGCAGTCGTCTCGGACAGGATTTTTTCTATGGCTACACCTTC.

This chain uses TRBV3-1 with TRBJ2-7; 8 nucleotides agree with TRBD2. The CDR3 totals 14 residues. The V segment lost 0 bases and the J segment 6 bases; nucleotides outside the gene matches: 4. CDR1 and CDR2 from the germline V gene are LGHDT and YNNKEL (reference sequence). DNA of the CDR3: TGTGCCAGCAGCCAAGATCCCGGGGGGGCCGAGCAGTACTTC. It encodes CASSQDPGGAEQYF.

This clonotype was counted ten times or more. This sequence joins TRBV5-5 and TRBJ2-5; D may correspond to TRBD1 or TRBD2 (5 bases each). The V end was cut by 2 bases, the J end by 7 bases, with 15 bases between. Germline loops: CDR1 SGHKS, CDR2 YYEKEE (reference sequence). This CDR3 has 14 amino acids. The CDR3 nucleotides are TGTGCCAGCAGCTTTTTTGAGGGGACGACGACCCAGTACTTC. It is translated as CASSFFEGTTTQYF.

This clonotype was counted ten times or more. The chain recombines TRBV12-3 or TRBV12-4 with TRBJ2-7; 9 nucleotides align to TRBD2. The CDR3 length is 15 residues. After removal of 6 bases from V and 6 bases from J, the junction contained 12 bases not matched to a gene. CDR3: CASRPNSGRVSEQYF. For the CDR3, the DNA is TGTGCCAGCAGACCCAATAGCGGGAGAGTCAGCGAGCAGTACTTC.

This clonotype showed up many times. This chain joins TRBV6-5 and TRBJ1-2; no reliable D call. The CDR3 runs 13 residues. CDR1 is MNHEY and CDR2 is SVGAGI in the germline V gene. Trimming took off 5 bases at V and 8 bases at J, with 15 bases between the two ends. CDR3 sequence: CASSTPSRGGYTF. In DNA form, the CDR3 reads TGTGCCAGCAGTACCCCTTCCCGGGGAGGCTACACCTTC.

The sample holds a few counts of this clonotype. The chain employs TRBV10-3 and TRBJ2-3, with no clear D. With 6 bases removed from V and 0 bases from J, the gap between germline ends came to 4 bases. CDR1 is ENHRY and CDR2 is SYGVKD in the germline V gene. The CDR3 runs 12 residues. The CDR3 region is CAISDSTDTQYF. Written as DNA, the CDR3 is TGTGCCATCAGCGACAGCACAGATACGCAGTATTTT.

This clonotype has at least ten counts. The chain joins TRBV27 to TRBJ1-1, with D unclear. The CDR3 extends over 13 amino acids. In germline, CDR1 is MNHEY, CDR2 SMNVEV (reference sequence). The V end lost 2 bases, the J end lost 0 bases, and 4 bases lay between the germline ends. The DNA of the CDR3 is TGTGCCAGCAGTTTAGAAATGAACACTGAAGCTTTCTTT. This translates into CASSLEMNTEAFF.

This clonotype was observed a handful of times. The J gene is TRBJ2-7, the V gene TRBV7-9; TRBD2 matches 9 bases. CDR3 length: 13 amino acids. The J segment lost 5 bases and the V segment lost 5 bases, leaving 4 bases of the junction unmatched. The germline CDR1 and CDR2 sequences are SEHNR and FQNEAQ (reference sequence). CDR3 amino acids: CASSRTSVDEQYF. DNA for the CDR3: TGTGCCAGCAGCAGGACTAGCGTCGACGAGCAGTACTTC.

This clonotype was found many times. The chain joins TRBV11-3 to TRBJ1-5, with no clear D. This CDR3 spans 15 amino acids. With 2 bases removed from V and 13 bases from J, the gap between germline ends came to 21 bases. CDR1 and CDR2 from the germline V gene are SGHNT and YENEEA. The CDR3 spells CASSLSTSSWSSQHF. The CDR3 DNA reads TGTGCCAGCAGCTTATCGACATCATCCTGGTCCAGTCAGCATTTT.

This clonotype was counted a few times. The chain couples TRBV4-3 to TRBJ2-1; D is undetermined. This CDR3 comprises 13 residues. V lost 2 bases and J 3 bases, leaving 5 bases between the germline ends. From germline, CDR1 is LGHNA and CDR2 YSLEER. CDR3 protein: CASSQTLYNEQFF. Written as DNA, the CDR3 is TGCGCCAGCAGCCAAACGCTCTACAATGAGCAGTTCTTC.

The rearrangement links TRBV12-3 or TRBV12-4 to TRBJ1-6, with unresolved D. V lost 1 base, J lost 7 bases, and 8 bases lay in between. There are 14 residues in the CDR3. For the CDR3, the DNA is TGTGCCAGCAGTTTAGACAGCCAGAATTCACCCCTCCACTTT. Protein product: CASSLDSQNSPLHF.

This clonotype was observed a handful of times. V gene TRBV11-2 combines with J gene TRBJ2-2; maybe TRBD1 (6 bases). Trimming pared 1 base from V and 0 bases from J, leaving 21 bases between. The V gene's germline CDR1 is SGHAT and CDR2 FQNNGV. The CDR3 length is 20 residues. The CDR3 coding sequence is TGTGCCAGCAGCTTAGCCTCGGGACAAGGGGCAACGGCGAACACCGGGGAGCTGTTTTTT. Protein product: CASSLASGQGATANTGELFF.